This T cell receptor beta chain emerged from a study of blood T cell repertoires in COVID-19. Across the study: The samples span acute and convalescent COVID-19 from the United States, Italy and Spain. The cDNA or gDNA used as material had been derived from T cells, B-cell-depleted T cells, or PBMCs.

Method: immunoSEQ multiplex PCR; TCRdb's copy keeps in-frame clones and lacks some. The sample lists a few hundred thousand clones; roughly 80% were seen once. Germline V lookup: CDR1 SGHRS, CDR2 YFSETQ. The CDR3 extends over 15 amino acids. The V end lost 6 bases, the J end lost 0 bases, and 12 bases lay between the germline ends. The gene calls are TRBV5-1 and TRBJ2-2, with D maybe TRBD1 (5 bases). The sequence came from a woman older than 75 with COVID-19, enrolled during active disease. The source material was peripheral blood. CDR3 amino acids: CASKVGASNTGELFF. The CDR3, as DNA: TGCGCCAGCAAGGTAGGGGCTTCGAACACCGGGGAGCTGTTTTTT.